This is a list of T cell receptor beta chains from one sample in a study of blood T cell repertoires in COVID-19. Generated by immunoSEQ multiplex PCR, the TCRdb table keeps only in-frame clones and is missing some. The sample yields over 75,000 clones, 65% to 80% seen once. The sample was peripheral blood. The receptors shown here come from a man aged 65-85 years with acute or convalescent COVID-19. Each CDR3 is given with its conserved first and last residue. A D gene is named only where the DNA matches it firmly. Part of the rows lack a size; the others show once, few, many or a class for expanded clones.

>TRBJ2-5|NA|TRBV15|TRBD1
TGTGCCACCAGCGCTGGACAGGTACAAGAGACCCAGTACTTC
CATSAGQVQETQYF
>TRBJ2-5|NA|TRBV10-3|TRBD2
TGTGCCATCAGCGGGGGGGCTCTAAAGACCCAGTACTTC
CAISGGALKTQYF
>TRBJ1-2|NA|TRBV6-5|TRBD1
TGTGCCAGCCGCCCCCAGGGGGCGGGTGGCTACACCTTC
CASRPQGAGGYTF
>TRBJ1-4|NA|TRBV7-2|NA
TGTGCCAGCAGCTTAGGGGCCGCCATTAATGAAAAACTGTTTTTT
CASSLGAAINEKLFF
>TRBJ1-3|few|TRBV24-1|NA
TGTGCCACGACTGACAGCTCTGGAAACACCATATATTTT
CATTDSSGNTIYF
>TRBJ2-7|NA|TRBV5-1|NA
TGCGCCAGCAGCTTGGGAAGCACTCACTCCTACGAGCAGTACTTC
CASSLGSTHSYEQYF
>TRBJ2-1|NA|TRBV11-2|TRBD2
TGTGCCAGCAGCTTACTAGCGGGTTCCTACAATGAGCAGTTCTTC
CASSLLAGSYNEQFF
>TRBJ1-5|NA|TRBV19|NA
TGTGCCAGTAGTATATCCTTCAATCAGCCCCAGCATTTT
CASSISFNQPQHF
>TRBJ1-4|NA|TRBV18|NA
TGTGCCAGCTCACTCCTCGGGGATGAAAAACTGTTTTTT
CASSLLGDEKLFF
>TRBJ1-3|NA|TRBV2|TRBD1
TGTGCCAGTTGGAGAGGGGACAGGGGATTTGGAAACACCATATATTTT
CASWRGDRGFGNTIYF
>TRBJ1-6|once|TRBV19|NA
TGTGCCAGTAGAGTTCGGGAGGACTCCTATAATTCACCCCTCCACTTT
CASRVREDSYNSPLHF
>TRBJ1-5|once|TRBV7-6|NA
TGTGCCAGCAGCGTACTTGGGGGCGGTCAGCCCCAGCATTTT
CASSVLGGGQPQHF
>TRBJ2-5|NA|TRBV30|TRBD2
TGTGCCTGGAGTAAGGGCGGGGGGTGTGAGACCCAGTACTTC
CAWSKGGGCETQYF
>TRBJ2-2|NA|TRBV5-1|TRBD2
TGCGCCAGCAGCTTGGTGGCGGGGGTCAACACCGGGGAGCTGTTTTTT
CASSLVAGVNTGELFF
>TRBJ1-6|NA|TRBV7-3|NA
TGTGCCAGCAGCTTTCAACAGGGTTCACCCCTCCACTTT
CASSFQQGSPLHF
>TRBJ2-5|once|TRBV5-6|TRBD2
TGTGCCAGCAGCACGGGACTAGCCTTCCAAGAGACCCAGTACTTC
CASSTGLAFQETQYF
>TRBJ1-1|NA|TRBV12-3/TRBV12-4|NA
TGTGCCAGCAGTCCGCGACAGAACACTGAAGCTTTCTTT
CASSPRQNTEAFF
>TRBJ2-5|NA|TRBV12-3/TRBV12-4|TRBD2
TGTGCCAGCAGTTTACGGGAGGGAGAGACCCAGTACTTC
CASSLREGETQYF
>TRBJ1-1|NA|TRBV7-9|NA
TGTGCCAGCAGCCTCAGGGGTGACACTGAAGCTTTCTTT
CASSLRGDTEAFF
>TRBJ2-1|few|TRBV11-3|TRBD1
TGTGCCAGCAGCCCCCGGACAGGGGGCAATGAGCAGTTCTTC
CASSPRTGGNEQFF
>TRBJ1-5|NA|TRBV6-1|TRBD1
TGTGCCAGCAGTGAACCCCGGGACAGGGGCATATATAGCAATCAGCCCCAGCATTTT
CASSEPRDRGIYSNQPQHF
>TRBJ2-5|once|TRBV11-2|TRBD2
TGTGCCAGCAGCTTAGATCGGGCTAGCGGGGATCCTCAAGAGACCCAGTACTTC
CASSLDRASGDPQETQYF
>TRBJ2-7|few|TRBV19|NA
TGTGCCAGTAGTATGCAGGAGGACCCTGCCTACGAGCAGTACTTC
CASSMQEDPAYEQYF
>TRBJ1-5|NA|TRBV30|TRBD1
TGTGCCTGGAGCCCACAGGGGGGACAGCCCCAGCATTTT
CAWSPQGGQPQHF
>TRBJ2-1|NA|TRBV5-5|TRBD2
TGTGCCAGCAGCCCCGGACTAGCCCCCACCCAAGAGCAGTTCTTC
CASSPGLAPTQEQFF
>TRBJ1-1|once|TRBV9|TRBD1
TGTGCCAGCAGCGTAGACACAGGGGTATGGACTGAAGCTTTCTTT
CASSVDTGVWTEAFF
>TRBJ2-7|once|TRBV4-1|TRBD2
TGCGCCAGCAGCCAAGCAACTAGCGGGGGAGCCTACGAGCAGTACTTC
CASSQATSGGAYEQYF
>TRBJ2-6|NA|TRBV28|NA
TGTGCCAGCAGTTTATGGGGGCAGGGGCCCTCTGGGGCCAACGTCCTGACTTTC
CASSLWGQGPSGANVLTF
>TRBJ1-4|NA|TRBV10-3|NA
TGTGCCATCAGTGAGTCGATAGGAGCCGGGGGTGAAAAACTGTTTTTT
CAISESIGAGGEKLFF
>TRBJ2-2|once|TRBV7-9|TRBD1
TGTGCCAGCAGCTTAGCGACAGGGACCGGGGAGCTGTTTTTT
CASSLATGTGELFF
>TRBJ1-1|NA|TRBV6-1|TRBD1
TGTGCCAGCAGTGAAGAGACAGGGACGGAAGCTTTCTTT
CASSEETGTEAFF
>TRBJ2-5|few|TRBV5-1|TRBD2
TGCGCCAGCAGCCCTGGACTAGTCGAGACCCAGTACTTC
CASSPGLVETQYF
>TRBJ1-6|NA|TRBV6-5|NA
TGTGCCAGCAGTTACTCGATAAAACCGGGAAATTCACCCCTCCACTTT
CASSYSIKPGNSPLHF
>TRBJ2-5|NA|TRBV20-1|NA
TGCAGTGGAGCAAGTCAAGAGACCCAGTACTTC
CSGASQETQYF
>TRBJ2-2|once|TRBV5-1|NA
TGCGCCAGCAAGGAGCCAGGGGTCACCGGGGAGCTGTTTTTT
CASKEPGVTGELFF